This note documents a single T cell receptor beta chain sequence. Its antigen is unidentified. This CDR3 contains 13 residues. With 7 bases removed from V and 4 bases from J, the gap between germline ends came to 11 bases. Germline V gives CDR1 MNHNS, CDR2 SASEGT. The data derive from a study of post-analysis software for immune sequencing data. General study results and limits: Patients showed TRBV5-6, TRBV5-1 and TRBV20-1 among a few TRBV segments more frequent than in controls.

TCR beta cDNA libraries had unique molecular identifiers. TCRdb recomputed calls from the PCR reads with MiXCR, one row per CDR3 protein. The sample yields approximately 690,000 distinct CDR3 sequences, roughly three fifths seen once. The rearrangement uses TRBV6-1 and TRBJ1-5; tentative D call: TRBD1 (6 bases). The TCR was taken from a girl aged 2-10 years with multiple sclerosis. The source material was blood. CDR3 region: CASIRDKNQPQHF. CDR3 nucleotides: TGTGCCAGCATCCGGGACAAGAATCAGCCCCAGCATTTT.